The 31 T cell receptor beta chains below were found in one sample sequenced in a study of blood T cell repertoires in COVID-19. Produced via immunoSEQ multiplex PCR; TCRdb's table is partial and in-frame only. The table shows approximately 170,000 clones, with around 91% occurring only once. Sequencing input: PBMCs or T cells enriched from blood (not recorded which). The receptors here all came from a woman aged 18-30 years who had recovered from COVID-19.

This sequence joins TRBV7-8 and TRBJ1-5; 8 bases match TRBD1. With V trimmed by 5 bases and J by 7 bases, 10 bases remained unmatched. Germline-derived CDR1 and CDR2 are SGHVS and FQNEAQ. The CDR3 consists of 15 residues. CDR3 sequence: CASSLEQGAGQPQHF. CDR3 DNA sequence: TGTGCCAGCAGCCTAGAGCAGGGGGCAGGCCAGCCCCAGCATTTT.

The V call is TRBV28, the J call TRBJ2-7; a weak D match, TRBD1 (5 bases). This CDR3 comprises 15 residues. Per germline, CDR1 MDHEN and CDR2 SYDVKM. V lost 1 base, J lost 2 bases, and 12 bases lay in between. CDR3 nucleotide sequence: TGTGCCAGCAGTTTATCTTTTAGGGGCGCCTACGAGCAGTACTTC. It codes for CASSLSFRGAYEQYF. The whole variable domain, filled in from reference TRBV28 and TRBJ2-7, reads DVKVTQSSRYLVKRTGEKVFLECVQDMDHENMFWYRQDPGLGLRLIYFSYDVKMKEKGDIPEGYSVSREKKERFSLILESASTNQTSMYLCASSLSFRGAYEQYFGPGTRLTVT.

The chain uses TRBV5-6 and TRBJ1-1; D is unclear. Germline V CDR1 and CDR2: SGHDT, YYEEEE. V was trimmed by 0 bases and J by 9 bases, leaving 12 bases between them. The CDR3 covers 13 residues. The CDR3 loop is CASSLGPYGKAFF. Written as DNA, the CDR3 is TGTGCCAGCAGCTTGGGGCCTTATGGTAAAGCTTTCTTT. Together with reference TRBV5-6 and TRBJ1-1, the CDR3 gives the full variable domain: DAGVTQSPTHLIKTRGQQVTLRCSPKSGHDTVSWYQQALGQGPQFIFQYYEEEERQRGNFPDRFSGHQFPNYSSELNVNALLLGDSALYLCASSLGPYGKAFFGQGTRLTVV.

CDR3 bases: TGCGCCAGCAGCCCCCTCCCAGCGGTTAGCTCCTACGAGCAGTACTTC. Encoded protein: CASSPLPAVSSYEQYF. The chain uses TRBV4-1 and TRBJ2-7; TRBD2 might be the D (5 bases). V was clipped by 4 bases and J by 0 bases, with 16 bases between them. Germline lookup yields CDR1 MGHRA and CDR2 YSYEKL. The CDR3 runs to 16 residues.

This clone was detected only once. The V gene is TRBV7-2, the J gene TRBJ2-7; 9 positions match TRBD1. J was trimmed by 3 bases and V by 6 bases; bases with no gene match: 9. Germline CDR1 SGHTA, CDR2 FQGNSA. The CDR3 spans 15 residues. CDR3 DNA sequence: TGTGCCAGCAGAGACCGGGACAGGGCTGTCTACGAGCAGTACTTC. The encoded protein is CASRDRDRAVYEQYF.

Remarks on this clone: The same CDR3 can be traced to other DNA sequences in this sample. The genes are TRBV5-4 and TRBJ2-7; 8 bases are shared with TRBD1. The junction had 7 bases not matched to a gene; V was cut back by 4 bases and J by 4 bases. This CDR3 is 14 amino acids long. The germline CDR1 and CDR2 sequences are SGHNT and YYREEE (reference sequence). The CDR3 sequence is CASSPGQGRYEQYF. The CDR3 DNA reads TGTGCCAGCAGCCCCGGACAGGGACGATACGAGCAGTACTTC.

V usage is TRBV5-4 and J usage is TRBJ2-1; 13 nucleotides agree with TRBD2. Germline V lookup: CDR1 SGHNT, CDR2 YYREEE (reference sequence). Unmatched junction bases numbered 2, after V lost 5 bases and J lost 0 bases. CDR3 length: 16 residues. The CDR3 DNA reads TGTGCCAGCAGGAGGACTAGCGGGAGCTCCTACAATGAGCAGTTCTTC. Translation gives CASRRTSGSSYNEQFF.

This clone is a singleton in its sample. J is TRBJ2-1 and V is TRBV7-9; 8 nucleotides align to TRBD2. This CDR3 comprises 19 residues. With V trimmed by 3 bases and J by 0 bases, 13 bases remained unmatched. Germline V gene lookup returns CDR1 SEHNR and CDR2 FQNEAQ (reference sequence). The CDR3 is CASSLSPGGGWHSYNEQFF. CDR3 in DNA: TGTGCCAGCAGCTTGTCCCCGGGGGGGGGTTGGCACTCCTACAATGAGCAGTTCTTC.

The V and J genes are TRBV30 and TRBJ2-7, with a possible D match to TRBD2 (5 bases). The CDR3 is 14 residues long. The ends were cut back, 2 bases at V and 3 bases at J, with 14 bases in the middle. Germline V gives CDR1 GTSNPN, CDR2 SVGIG (reference sequence). The CDR3 DNA is TGTGCCTGGAGTCTTAGAGGGTCGGGCTACGAGCAGTACTTC. Translation gives CAWSLRGSGYEQYF.

Details on this clone: Other nucleotide sequences from this sample produce the same CDR3. J is TRBJ1-4 and V is TRBV7-9; TRBD1 matches 7 bases. V lost 4 bases, J lost 4 bases, and 3 bases stayed unmatched. This CDR3 region has 14 residues. CDR1 is SEHNR and CDR2 is FQNEAQ in the germline V gene (reference sequence). For the CDR3, the DNA is TGTGCCAGCAGCTCGACAGGGTTTAATGAAAAACTGTTTTTT. Its protein is CASSSTGFNEKLFF.

This clone has a handful of counts. The gene calls are TRBV4-2 and TRBJ2-1, with D unclear. V was pared by 2 bases and J by 9 bases, with 20 bases between. The CDR3 is 16 residues long. CDR1 LGHNA and CDR2 YNFKEQ come from the germline V gene. The CDR3 region has the DNA TGTGCCAGCAGCCAAAGAGGCCCGAGGTCCCACACTGAGCAGTTCTTC. Protein product: CASSQRGPRSHTEQFF.

The V and J genes are TRBV19 and TRBJ2-3, with D hard to call. The CDR3 is made up of 12 amino acids. Trimming cost V 5 bases and J 5 bases, with 8 bases left between them. CDR1 is LNHDA and CDR2 is SQIVND in the germline V gene (reference sequence). The CDR3 is CASSLNLDTQYF. CDR3 nucleotide sequence: TGTGCCAGTAGTCTCAACTTAGATACGCAGTATTTT.

The chain joins TRBV4-1 to TRBJ2-7; the match to TRBD2 covers 7 bases. The CDR3 runs to 15 residues. Trimming at V came to 1 base and at J to 0 bases, leaving 3 bases not matched to a gene. Germline-derived CDR1 and CDR2 are MGHRA and YSYEKL. The CDR3 sequence is CASSQVSSGSYEQYF. The CDR3 coding sequence is TGCGCCAGCAGCCAAGTTTCTAGCGGCTCCTACGAGCAGTACTTC.

This clone was recorded once. The chain couples TRBV11-2 to TRBJ1-1, with TRBD1 matching 8 bases. Germline values: CDR1 SGHAT, CDR2 FQNNGV. V lost 5 bases and J lost 9; bases outside the gene matches: 5. The CDR3 length is 12 residues. The CDR3 here is CASSRTRGQAFF. CDR3 sequence (DNA): TGTGCCAGCAGCCGAACCAGGGGGCAAGCTTTCTTT.

The V call is TRBV28, the J call TRBJ2-7; 8 bases fit TRBD2. The V and J ends lost 10 bases and 2 bases, in that order; junction bases with no gene match: 10. The germline CDR1 and CDR2 sequences are MDHEN and SYDVKM. This CDR3 is built from 14 residues. CDR3 region: CATQSGSPPYEQYF. The CDR3 DNA sequence: TGTGCCACCCAGAGCGGGAGCCCCCCCTACGAGCAGTACTTC.

The rearrangement joins TRBV2 to TRBJ1-4; 7 bases match TRBD1. After removal of 6 bases from V and 0 bases from J, the junction contained 13 bases not matched to a gene. Germline V gives CDR1 SNHLY, CDR2 FYNNEI. The CDR3 length is 18 residues. CDR3 residues: CASRGGQGGYATNEKLFF. Written as DNA, the CDR3 is TGTGCCAGCAGAGGAGGGCAGGGGGGATATGCAACTAATGAAAAACTGTTTTTT.

V gene TRBV7-3 combines with J gene TRBJ2-3, with D uncertain. CDR3 length: 14 residues. V dropped 5 bases and J dropped 2 bases, with 11 bases sitting between them. Germline-derived CDR1 and CDR2 are SGHTA and FQGTGA. The chain's CDR3 is CASSPSRSTDTQYF. CDR3 DNA: TGTGCCAGCAGCCCTTCGCGGTCCACAGATACGCAGTATTTT.

The genes are TRBV7-9 and TRBJ2-1, with 10 bases fitting TRBD1. The ends lost 3 bases at V and 5 bases at J; junction bases unmatched: 10. This CDR3 has 17 amino acids. From germline, CDR1 is SEHNR and CDR2 FQNEAQ (reference sequence). The CDR3 protein is CASSFRAGTGADNEQFF. As DNA, the CDR3 is TGTGCCAGCAGCTTCCGCGCCGGGACAGGGGCGGACAATGAGCAGTTCTTC.

This clone was observed a handful of times. This chain links TRBV30 with TRBJ2-7; D unresolved. The CDR3 runs 12 residues. Between the trimmed V and J ends, which lost 1 base and 3 bases, there was a span of 7 bases. CDR1 and CDR2 from the germline V gene are GTSNPN and SVGIG (reference sequence). In nucleotides, the CDR3 is TGTGCCTGGAGTGAACTTCACTACGAGCAGTACTTC. It yields the protein CAWSELHYEQYF.

This chain links TRBV21-1 with TRBJ2-5; the table names TRBD1, a call not compared with the DNA. TRBV21-1 is designated a pseudogene. This CDR3 has 14 amino acids. The CDR3 loop is CASSQTPREETQYF. CDR3 nucleotide sequence: TGTGCCAGCAGCCAAACGCCCAGGGAAGAGACCCAGTACTTC.

The chain couples TRBV20-1 to TRBJ1-2; TRBD1 is a possible D gene (6 bases). CDR1 is DFQATT, CDR2 SNEGSKA, per germline (reference sequence). V was cut by 3 bases and J by 8 bases, with 10 bases left in between. This CDR3 spans 11 amino acids. CDR3 nucleotides: TGCAGTGCTAGGGCAGGGGTAGGCTACACCTTC. Translating it yields CSARAGVGYTF.

The CDR3 loop reads CAWSSGYEQYF. In DNA form, the CDR3 reads TGTGCCTGGAGTTCAGGGTACGAGCAGTACTTC. The chain combines TRBV30 with TRBJ2-7; D possibly corresponds to TRBD1 (5 bases). CDR3 size: 11 residues. Per the germline V gene, CDR1 is GTSNPN and CDR2 is SVGIG (reference sequence). Trimming shortened V by 2 bases and J by 4 bases, and 6 bases separated the two germline ends.

This clone was recorded once. The CDR3 region is CSASVGAEVKETQYF. The DNA of the CDR3 is TGCAGTGCTAGTGTGGGGGCGGAGGTAAAAGAGACCCAGTACTTC. The chain links TRBV20-1 to TRBJ2-5, with a tentative D call TRBD1 (6 bases). Germline CDR1 DFQATT, CDR2 SNEGSKA (reference sequence). The CDR3 is 15 amino acids. V lost 3 bases and J 3 bases, leaving 17 bases between the germline ends.

The rearrangement links TRBV13 to TRBJ2-1; TRBD2 aligns across 8 bases. The germline gives CDR1 PRHDT, CDR2 FYEKMQ (reference sequence). There are 16 residues in the CDR3. With V trimmed by 0 bases and J by 3 bases, 4 bases remained unmatched. The CDR3 nucleotides read TGTGCCAGCAGCTTAGGCCGGGGACTAGACTACAATGAGCAGTTCTTC. Translated: CASSLGRGLDYNEQFF.

The chain's CDR3 is CASSWDSSGRNNIQYF. CDR3 nucleotides: TGTGCCAGCAGCTGGGACTCCTCGGGACGGAATAACATTCAGTACTTC. This rearrangement joins TRBV7-2 to TRBJ2-4, with D perhaps matching TRBD2 (6 bases). Looked up from germline, CDR1 is SGHTA and CDR2 is FQGNSA. The CDR3 sequence is 16 residues long. The ends were cut back, 4 bases at V and 7 bases at J, with 20 bases in the middle.

The chain couples TRBV5-5 to TRBJ2-7, with D hard to call. This CDR3 contains 13 residues. The V gene's germline CDR1 is SGHKS and CDR2 YYEKEE (reference sequence). With 4 bases removed from V and 0 bases from J, the gap between germline ends came to 8 bases. The CDR3 DNA reads TGTGCCAGCAGCGCAGGTGCCTCCTACGAGCAGTACTTC. This translates into CASSAGASYEQYF.

This clone has more than one count but fewer than ten. V gene TRBV7-8 combines with J gene TRBJ2-1; TRBD2 is a possible D gene (5 bases). V lost 1 base to trimming and J lost 9 bases, with 10 bases between them. Germline CDR1 reads SGHVS; CDR2 reads FQNEAQ. This CDR3 is built from 13 residues. CDR3 sequence: CASSLVGRSEQFF. The CDR3 DNA sequence: TGTGCCAGCAGCTTAGTTGGGAGAAGTGAGCAGTTCTTC.

A single count supports this clone. The V gene is TRBV19, the J gene TRBJ2-5; weak D call: TRBD1 (6 bases). The germline V gene has CDR1 LNHDA and CDR2 SQIVND (reference sequence). This CDR3 has 20 residues. V was cut by 0 bases and J by 3 bases, with 26 bases left in between. This CDR3 reads CASSIDRGETTGRPKETQYF. In DNA form, the CDR3 reads TGTGCCAGTAGTATAGATCGAGGGGAGACGACAGGACGACCCAAAGAGACCCAGTACTTC.

This chain links TRBV7-3 with TRBJ2-5; maybe TRBD2 (5 bases). The CDR3 covers 15 residues. The germline V gene encodes CDR1 SGHTA and CDR2 FQGTGA. V was trimmed by 1 base and J by 1 base, leaving 10 bases between them. Here the CDR3 DNA reads TGTGCCAGCAGCTTAATGGCCGGGATCCAAGAGACCCAGTACTTC. It yields the protein CASSLMAGIQETQYF.

This rearrangement joins TRBV7-9 to TRBJ1-5, with D possibly matching TRBD1 (6 bases). The CDR3 sequence is 14 residues long. In germline, CDR1 is SEHNR, CDR2 FQNEAQ (reference sequence). V lost 1 base, J lost 11 bases, and 15 bases lay in between. The CDR3 sequence is CASSLGGGEGSQHF. DNA of the CDR3: TGTGCCAGCAGCTTAGGAGGGGGAGAGGGGTCCCAGCATTTT.

The table lists this clone with a count of one. The chain is built from TRBV5-6 and TRBJ2-7, with 9 bases lining up with TRBD1. This CDR3 comprises 15 residues. Germline lookup yields CDR1 SGHDT and CDR2 YYEEEE. The J segment lost 0 bases and the V segment lost 3 bases, leaving 4 bases of the junction unmatched. The CDR3 reads CASSSAGQGSYEQYF. The CDR3 DNA follows: TGTGCCAGCAGCTCGGCGGGACAGGGCTCCTACGAGCAGTACTTC.